The clone carrying this T cell receptor (beta chain) showed up just a few times. The CDR3 loop spans 19 amino acids. V lost 0 bases to trimming and J lost 3 bases; unmatched junction nucleotides: 10. CDR1 MGHRA and CDR2 YSYEKL come from the germline V gene. The sample belongs to a study of Graves' ophthalmopathy and Graves' hyperthyroidism. Using RNA transcripts, the TCR beta CDR3 regions were amplified. The first round was an RT-PCR with HTBI primers, and the second round was a multiplex PCR. TCRdb independently ran MiXCR on the multiplex PCR reads; one entry per CDR3 protein. The sample carries about 480,000 distinct CDR3 sequences, 13% to 15% recorded once.

The chain links TRBV4-1 to TRBJ2-4; TRBD2 matches 11 bases. This clonotype originated in a woman aged 25 to 45 with Graves' ophthalmopathy. The source material was blood. CDR3 in amino acids: CASSQEWGALAGVKNIQYF. The DNA for the CDR3 is TGCGCCAGCAGCCAAGAGTGGGGGGCACTAGCGGGAGTCAAAAACATTCAGTACTTC.